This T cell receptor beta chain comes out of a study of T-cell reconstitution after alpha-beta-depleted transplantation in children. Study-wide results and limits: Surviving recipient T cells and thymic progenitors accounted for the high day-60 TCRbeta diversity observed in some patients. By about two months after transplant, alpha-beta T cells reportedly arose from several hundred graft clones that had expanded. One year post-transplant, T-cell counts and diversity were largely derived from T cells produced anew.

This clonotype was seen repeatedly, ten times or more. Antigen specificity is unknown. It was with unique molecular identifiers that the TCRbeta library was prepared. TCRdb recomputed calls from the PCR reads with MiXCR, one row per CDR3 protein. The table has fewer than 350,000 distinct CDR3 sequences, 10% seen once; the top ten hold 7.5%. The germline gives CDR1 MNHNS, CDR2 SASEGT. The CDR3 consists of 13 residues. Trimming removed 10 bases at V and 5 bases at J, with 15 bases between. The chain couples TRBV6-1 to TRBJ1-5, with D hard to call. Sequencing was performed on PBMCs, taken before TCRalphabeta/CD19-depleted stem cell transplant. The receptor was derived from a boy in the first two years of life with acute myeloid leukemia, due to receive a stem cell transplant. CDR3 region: CATTAGPDQPQHF. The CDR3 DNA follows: TGTGCCACCACAGCCGGGCCGGATCAGCCCCAGCATTTT.